Listed here is a single TCR beta chain. Its antigen remains undetermined. The input lacks base qualities; no much larger clone sits a single base away. This same CDR3 is encoded by further DNA sequences in the sample. In total, 600 or so healthy bone marrow donors made up the cohort. At the time of sampling, every cohort member was nominally healthy, though immune exposures that went unrecorded were likely present. The donor tested CMV seronegative and was one of the 352 seronegative cohort members. A peripheral blood sample was collected from each donor, and TCR beta sequencing was performed on peripheral blood mononuclear cells. The Qiagen DNeasy Blood Extraction Kit was used to extract genomic DNA from the blood cell samples. Relative to germline, V is 2 bases shorter and J is 3 bases shorter, with 8 bases between their ends. CDR1 and CDR2 are read off the germline V gene (reference sequence) as MNHEY and SMNVEV. The CDR3 runs 14 residues from the cysteine to the phenylalanine. Of the read, only the CDR3 DNA is kept; its 42 bases are in frame from base 1.

Libraries were built with the immunoSEQ multiplex PCR assay. A mixture of 60 forward primers for TCR Vbeta segments and 13 reverse primers for TCR Jbeta segments was used in the multiplex PCR. The CDR3 region of rearranged TCR beta genes was amplified from genomic DNA by a multiplex PCR assay. Amplified TCR beta libraries were sequenced as 87-base-pair reads on the Illumina HiSeq System. As for the authors' bioinformatics: In a later analysis, some 80 million unique TCR beta chains were counted across the approximately 640 repertoires, and some 10 million of these chains were shared by at least two donors. To remove PCR and sequencing errors, raw reads were error-corrected and collapsed into unique sequences using a nearest-neighbor algorithm that merged closely related sequences. V, D and J gene segments were assigned by aligning CDR3 sequences to IMGT reference sequences. For a sequence to be retained, a match of at least six nucleotides was required to both a V gene segment and a J gene segment. Rearrangements were called productive when the CDR3 lacked stop codons and stayed in frame with V and J; all others were non-productive. Following IMGT convention, CDR3 was defined as the stretch from the second conserved V-encoded cysteine to the conserved J-encoded phenylalanine. The earlier analysis of approximately 500 of the donors excluded sequences that lacked an unambiguous match to a single V gene segment. An earlier analysis of 500 to 700 of the donors classified V segments as functional when productive rearrangements were above 56.7% and as segregating when the standard deviation between donors was above 5%. A statistical classification framework was built for diagnosing cytomegalovirus status from the catalog of TCR beta chain sequences. A later analysis assigned V and J genes by comparing TCR nucleotide sequences with IMGT/GENE-DB human TR gene sequences. A later analysis assigned CDR3 sequences and most-parsimonious VDJ recombination scenarios with the TCRdist pipeline. In a later analysis, each TCR beta chain was defined by its CDR3 amino acid sequence together with its V-gene family, and reads lacking a unique V-gene family were excluded. As a way to deal with suspected cross-contamination and a sequencing artifact, a later analysis dropped approximately 590 nucleotide sequences that were highly shared and had low generation probability. In a later analysis, a clonal expansion index was calculated for each public chain from normalized within-repertoire ranks of inferred template counts. In a later analysis, generation probabilities were computed using a VDJ recombination model fitted to out-of-frame rearrangements, and the results were checked against IGoR. A later analysis scored TCR-TCR, TCR-HLA and TCR-CMV co-occurrence with hypergeometric tests, applying a repertoire-size bias correction to TCR pairs. A later analysis estimated false discovery rates by permuting HLA or CMV assignments 20 times. In a later analysis, co-occurring TCRs were grouped using DBSCAN, and TCRdist sequence similarity was added for clustering within HLA-allele-positive subsets. Co-occurrence clustering excluded repertoires with fewer than 30,000 or more than 120,000 public chains, plus five with anomalous nucleotide sharing. Not all clones reach the TCRdb copy of this immuneACCESS table, which keeps in-frame sequences only. Checked studies attribute under half of the gap to unresolved V genes and leave the rest unexplained. V and J calls and clone size follow that table, whereas D and trimming were derived from the DNA. The sample table shows around 150,000 clones, and approximately 80% are seen once. The ten biggest clones cover 1.3% to 1.5% of the sample.

This specimen belongs to a study of cytomegalovirus exposure and HLA in healthy donors (TCRdb year 2017). With regard to the full study: According to an earlier analysis of 587 of the donors, about 170 million T cells yielded 90 million to 130 million unique TCR beta sequences and less than 300 Gb of sequence data. The T cell repertoires of some 700 subjects were profiled by immunosequencing and related to cytomegalovirus serostatus. To predict cytomegalovirus infection status, the study brought together high-throughput TCR immunosequencing, statistical association of individual TCRs with disease status, and machine learning. The genetic ancestry cluster associated with self-reported Caucasian donors included about 81% of the 398 genotyped donors. Along with the approximately 700-subject first cohort, a separate validation cohort of over a hundred different subjects was used. Among under 450 genotyped donors of the cohort, an average of roughly 240,000 unique TCR beta nucleotide sequences were sequenced per donor, roughly 20% of them non-productive. A later genetic analysis used genome-wide SNP genotypes for about 55% of the 666 donors, treating that subset as a discovery cohort. The study was designed to test whether signatures of past pathogen exposure could be identified by cataloging public T cell receptors. Class I and class II HLA loci were covered by the typing at four-digit resolution. Several DR-DQ haplotypes were handled as single units for association and clustering, since linkage in the cohort was strong. An early release that covered some 630 HLA-typed donors contained approximately 320 gigabases of sequencing data and 70 million to 100 million unique TCR sequences. Donor age, sex, ethnicity and CMV serostatus were compiled together with the repertoire data. The number of donors typed differed by locus, with roughly 620-630 for A, B, C, DRB1 and DQB1, about 500 for DQA1, 606 for DPA1, and under 490 for DPB1. In a later analysis, previously published TCR beta repertoires from 550 to 750 donors were re-analyzed and high-resolution HLA genotyping was added so that TCR occurrence patterns could be studied. Rather than drawing on any new phenotypic data, the later analysis identified candidate immune exposures from TCR beta sequences and the way those sequences occurred across donors. All discovery cohort repertoires had been generated on a single sequencing platform. An earlier analysis of a few hundred of the donors applied high-throughput TCR beta sequencing to assess whether each TCR beta V gene segment acted as functional or pseudogenic.

Overall results and qualifications from the work: In an earlier analysis of approximately 600 of the donors, most TCR beta V segments were observed in productive rearrangements about 87% or about 30% of the time, broadly matching IMGT annotations. A later analysis found that TCR association rates varied across HLA loci, with DRB1 alleles showing the most associated TCRs and HLA-C alleles the fewest. In a later analysis, HLA-associated TCR beta chains showed more clonal expansion and lower generation probabilities than non-associated chains that were equally common. A later analysis reported that several top co-occurrence clusters appeared linked to parvovirus B19, influenza, CMV and Epstein-Barr virus. The cohort was sequenced for TCR beta chains only, and without alpha or paired-chain data the features that could be detected were limited. Roughly uniform sequencing depth across donors was assumed in presence/absence analyses, although this assumption may not hold. Across donors, most TCR sequences were observed very rarely, whereas some public TCRs were present in many individuals. The 87-base-pair reads could not distinguish some IMGT-functional V segments, including TRBV6-2 and TRBV6-3, so those segments were excluded. A later genetic analysis reported fewer N-insertions in productive TCRs among donors in an Asian-associated ancestry cluster than the roughly 700-donor mean. In a later genetic analysis, a missense DCLRE1C variant was associated with V-gene and J-gene trimming of TCR beta chains, and the association was replicated in an independent cohort. A group of highly shared sequence variants was considered likely to be a technical artifact of the sequencing pipeline. Because counts were too low, some 17 rarely observed V segments, including chromosome 9 orphons, were excluded from the earlier analysis of 500 to 700 of the donors. HLA typing was unavailable for some donors at each locus, so association tests used only the typed subset. Linkage disequilibrium might explain the correlated functional status among segregating V segments, but an unknown experimental factor could not be excluded. In vitro tests confirmed that a few of the cytomegalovirus-associated TCR beta chains recognize cytomegalovirus antigens. A total of 150 or so TCR beta chains were listed by the study as associated with cytomegalovirus. Specific HLA alleles were associated with around 18,000 TCR beta sequences at a false discovery rate of 0.05 in a later analysis. When HLA alleles, especially DR and DQ, strongly co-occurred, TCR associations were difficult to assign to individual alleles. CMV serostatus was the only immune exposure information available for the cohort. A further reported finding was that TCR beta sequences accurately predicted the HLA-A and HLA-B alleles for most subjects in the first cohort. It was suggested by the authors that the approach could potentially be generalized to other disease states and immunological phenotypes. In both the original and validation cohorts, the classifier was reported to diagnose cytomegalovirus status with high specificity and sensitivity. A later analysis found that most CMV-associated TCR beta chains appeared HLA-restricted, with HLA associations seemingly driven largely by CMV exposure.

Recombination connected TRBV27 to TRBJ1-5, with no confident D gene call. This TCR came from a woman in her thirties or forties in good health and CMV-seronegative. Sequencing was carried out using PBMCs. The CDR3 protein: CASSLGQINQPQHF. The nucleotides read TGTGCCAGCAGTTTAGGGCAGATCAATCAGCCCCAGCATTTT.